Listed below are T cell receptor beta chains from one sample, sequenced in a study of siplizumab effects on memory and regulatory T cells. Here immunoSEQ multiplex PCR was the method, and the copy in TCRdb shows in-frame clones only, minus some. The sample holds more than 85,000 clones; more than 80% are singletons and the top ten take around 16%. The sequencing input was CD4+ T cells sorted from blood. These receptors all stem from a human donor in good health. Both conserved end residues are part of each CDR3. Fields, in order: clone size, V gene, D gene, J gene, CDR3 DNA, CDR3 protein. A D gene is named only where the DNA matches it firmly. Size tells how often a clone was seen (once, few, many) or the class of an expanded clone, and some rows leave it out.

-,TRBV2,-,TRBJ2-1,TGTGCCAGCAGTCGGAGGAGGGGGGGGTTCTTC,CASSRRRGGFF
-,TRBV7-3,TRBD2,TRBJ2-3,TGTGCCAGCAGCCTGGGACTAGCGGGAAGGGGGACAGATACGCAGTATTTT,CASSLGLAGRGTDTQYF
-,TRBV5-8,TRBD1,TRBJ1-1,TGTGCCAGCAGCTTGGGAGTAGGGACAGGGTTTACTGAAGCTTTCTTT,CASSLGVGTGFTEAFF
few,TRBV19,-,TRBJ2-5,TGTGCCACCCGCCCAGGGGTAGGAGAGACCCAGTACTTC,CATRPGVGETQYF
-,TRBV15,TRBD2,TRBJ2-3,TGTGCCACCAGCAGAGAAGCGGGAGGGCCAAGCACAGATACGCAGTATTTT,CATSREAGGPSTDTQYF
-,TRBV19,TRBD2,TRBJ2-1,TGCCCAGGGGCTAGCGGGAAGAACCGGGGAGATGAGCAGTTCTTC,CPGASGKNRGDEQFF
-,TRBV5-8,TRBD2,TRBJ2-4,TGTGCCAGCAGCCGAGAGGGGACTAGCGTCTCCAAAAACATTCAGTACTTC,CASSREGTSVSKNIQYF
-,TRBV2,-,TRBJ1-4,TGTGCCAGCAGTGAGTTCCTGGAAAAAGTAATGAAGAAACTGTTTTTT,CASSEFLEKVMKKLFF
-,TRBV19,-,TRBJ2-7,TGTGCCAGTAGTATTCGACAGCCTGGCTCCTACGGGCAGTACTTC,CASSIRQPGSYGQYF
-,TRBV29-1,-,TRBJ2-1,TGCAGCGTTGAAGGCGGTGGGAATGAGCAGTTCTTC,CSVEGGGNEQFF
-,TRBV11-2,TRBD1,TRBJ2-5,TGTGCCAGCAGCTTAACCCCAGGGGGCTTAGAGACCCAGTACTTC,CASSLTPGGLETQYF
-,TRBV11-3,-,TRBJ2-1,TGTGCCAGCAGCTTAGATGTTAGATACAATGAGCAGTTCTTC,CASSLDVRYNEQFF
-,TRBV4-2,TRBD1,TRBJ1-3,TGTGCCAGCAGCCAGGGACAGGGGTCTGGAAACACCATATATTTT,CASSQGQGSGNTIYF
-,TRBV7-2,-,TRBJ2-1,TGTGCCAGCAGGGTGACAGGGAGGCTCCTATACAATGAGCAGTTCTTC,CASRVTGRLLYNEQFF
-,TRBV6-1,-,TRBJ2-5,TGTGCCAGCAGTGAGGTGTGGGGTCGGCAGACCCAGTACTTC,CASSEVWGRQTQYF
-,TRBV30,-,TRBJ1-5,TGTGCCTGGAGTGTGGGCCGAGACAATCAGCCCCAGCATTTT,CAWSVGRDNQPQHF
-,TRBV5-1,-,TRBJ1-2,TGCGCCAGCAGCTTGGGGCGGGAGCTCTATGGCTACACCTTC,CASSLGRELYGYTF
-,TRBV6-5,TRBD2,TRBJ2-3,TGTGCCAGCAGTTACTCGACGGGGGGGAGAGGATATACGCAGTATTTT,CASSYSTGGRGYTQYF
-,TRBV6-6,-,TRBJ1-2,TGTGCCAGCAGTTCGCGAGGGGGGGGCTCCTACTATGGCTACACCTTC,CASSSRGGGSYYGYTF
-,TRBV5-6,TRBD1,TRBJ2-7,TGTGCCAGTAGGGACAGGGACTTCTACGAGCAGTACTTC,CASRDRDFYEQYF
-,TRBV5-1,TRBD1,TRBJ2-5,TGCGCCAGCAGCTTGGCTGGGACAGGGAGGTCAGAGACCCAGTACTTC,CASSLAGTGRSETQYF
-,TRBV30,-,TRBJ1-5,TGTGCCTGGGGTGATAAGTGGGGCAATCAGCCCCAGCATTTT,CAWGDKWGNQPQHF
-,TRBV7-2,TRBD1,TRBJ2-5,TGTGCCAGCAGCTGGGACAGGGGGCGACAGACCCAGTACTTC,CASSWDRGRQTQYF
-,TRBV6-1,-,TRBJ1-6,TGTGCCAGCAGTGAACGCCTGAGCTCCTATAATTCACCCCTCCACTTT,CASSERLSSYNSPLHF
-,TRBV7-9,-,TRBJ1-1,TGTGCCAGCAGCCTACAACTTAACACTGAAGCTTTCTTT,CASSLQLNTEAFF
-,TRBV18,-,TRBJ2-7,TGTGCCAGCTCTACCGGACCTCCCGTGGCAAGGGAATACTTC,CASSTGPPVAREYF
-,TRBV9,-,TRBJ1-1,TGTGCCAGCAGCTCCGCCGTCGGCACTGAAGCTTTCTTT,CASSSAVGTEAFF
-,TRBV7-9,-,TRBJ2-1,TGTGCCAGCAGCTTAGGGGGAGGAGTAGGCGATGAGCAGTTCTTC,CASSLGGGVGDEQFF
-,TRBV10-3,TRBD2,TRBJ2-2,TGTGCCATCAGCCAGCGGGAGGGAACCTCGAACACCGGGGAGCTGTTTTTT,CAISQREGTSNTGELFF
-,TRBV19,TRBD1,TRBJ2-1,TGTGCCAGTAGTATGGCCGCGGGACAGGGTCGTGAGCAGTTCTTC,CASSMAAGQGREQFF
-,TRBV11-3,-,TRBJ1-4,TGTGCCAGCAGCTTAGATACGACGGAGAATGAAAAACTGTTTTTT,CASSLDTTENEKLFF
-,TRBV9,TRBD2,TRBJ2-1,TGTGCCAGCAGCGCGGGACTAGCGGGATCCTACAATGAGCAGTTCTTC,CASSAGLAGSYNEQFF
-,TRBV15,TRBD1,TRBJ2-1,TGTGCCACCAGCATGATCGACAGGGCTGGCAATGAGCAGTTCTTC,CATSMIDRAGNEQFF
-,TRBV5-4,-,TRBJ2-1,TGTGCCAGCAGCTACTCGGGGAGTGGGTACAATGAGCAGTTCTTC,CASSYSGSGYNEQFF
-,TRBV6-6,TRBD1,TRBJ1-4,TGTGCCAGCAGGCGCGGACAGGGAATTAATGAAAAACTGTTTTTT,CASRRGQGINEKLFF
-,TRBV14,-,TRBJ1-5,TGTGCCAGCAGCCAAGCAGGGTTCAATCAGCCCCAGCATTTT,CASSQAGFNQPQHF
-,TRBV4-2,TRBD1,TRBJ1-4,TGTGCCAGCAGCCAAGATAATTGGACAGGGGATGAAAAACTGTTTTTT,CASSQDNWTGDEKLFF
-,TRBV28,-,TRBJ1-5,TGTGCCAGCAAGCTGCTCAATCAGCCCCAGCATTTT,CASKLLNQPQHF
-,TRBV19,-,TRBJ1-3,TGTGCCAGTACCCTTTCAGGGGCAGGAAACACCATATATTTT,CASTLSGAGNTIYF
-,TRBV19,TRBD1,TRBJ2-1,TGTGCCAGTAGTATGGGTAACCCGGGACAGTACAATGAGCAGTTCTTC,CASSMGNPGQYNEQFF
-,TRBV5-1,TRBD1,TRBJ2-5,TGCGCCAGCAGCAGAGGGACAGGGGGCTCTGGCGAGACCCAGTACTTC,CASSRGTGGSGETQYF
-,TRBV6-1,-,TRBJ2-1,TGTGCCAGCAGTGTTCCGGGACTCATCTATGAGCAGTTCTTC,CASSVPGLIYEQFF
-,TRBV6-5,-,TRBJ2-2,TGTGCCAGCAGGGAGGGGGCGTACACCGGGGAGCTGTTTTTT,CASREGAYTGELFF
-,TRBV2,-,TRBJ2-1,TGTGCCAGCAGTGAAATGGCGCCCCGCAAGGGCAATGAGCAGTTCTTC,CASSEMAPRKGNEQFF
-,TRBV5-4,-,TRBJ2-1,TGTGCCAGCAGCCTACCCTTCCTCACGAATGAGCAGTTCTTC,CASSLPFLTNEQFF
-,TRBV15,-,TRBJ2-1,TGTGCCACCAGCAGAGAAAGGGGCATCATCAATGAGCAGTTCTTC,CATSRERGIINEQFF
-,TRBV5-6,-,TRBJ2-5,TGTGCCAGCAGCTTGTATGGCAGAGAAGAGACCCAGTACTTC,CASSLYGREETQYF
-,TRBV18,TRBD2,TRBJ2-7,TGTGCCAGCTCACCAGGGGTAGCGGGAGTAATTAGCGAGCAGTACTTC,CASSPGVAGVISEQYF
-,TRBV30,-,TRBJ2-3,TGTGCCTGGAGTGTAAGGTTAGCGGGCACAGATACGCAGTATTTT,CAWSVRLAGTDTQYF
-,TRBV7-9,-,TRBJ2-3,TGTGCCAGCAGGTTGGGGGTTAGCACAGATACGCAGTATTTT,CASRLGVSTDTQYF
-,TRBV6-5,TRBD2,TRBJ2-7,TGTGCCAGCAGTCAGGGCGGGAGGGCCTACGAGCAGTACTTC,CASSQGGRAYEQYF
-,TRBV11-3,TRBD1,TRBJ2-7,TGTGCCAGCAGCTTAGGGTACGGGACAGACCCCTACGAGCAGTACTTC,CASSLGYGTDPYEQYF
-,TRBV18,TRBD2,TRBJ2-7,TGTGCCAGCTCGGGAGGGATCAGCTACGAGCAGTACTTC,CASSGGISYEQYF
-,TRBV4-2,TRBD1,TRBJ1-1,TGTGCCAGCAGCCCCCGCCGGGACAGGGTATCTGAAGCTTTCTTT,CASSPRRDRVSEAFF
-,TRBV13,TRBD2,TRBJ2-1,TGTGCCAGCAGCCAGCCTAGCGGGAGGGCCGGGGAGCAGTTCTTC,CASSQPSGRAGEQFF
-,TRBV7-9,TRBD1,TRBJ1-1,TGTGCCAGCAGCACCCCGACAGGGACCACTGAAGCTTTCTTT,CASSTPTGTTEAFF
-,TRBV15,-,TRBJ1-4,TGTGCCACCAGCAGTCTAGAGGGAAAACTGTTTTTT,CATSSLEGKLFF
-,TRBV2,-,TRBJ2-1,TGTGCCAGCAGGCTATCTAGCGAGCAGTTCTTC,CASRLSSEQFF
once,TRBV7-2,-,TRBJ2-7,TGTGCCAGCAGCTTAGACAGTTCCTACGAGCAGTACTTC,CASSLDSSYEQYF
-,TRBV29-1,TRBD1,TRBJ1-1,TGCAGCGTGATACTAGACAGGGTGAACACTGAAGCTTTCTTT,CSVILDRVNTEAFF